This TCR beta chain was sequenced during a study of blood T cell repertoires in COVID-19. Study in general: Sites in the United States, Italy and Spain provided acute and convalescent COVID-19 samples. Sources were T cells, B-cell-depleted T cells, or PBMCs; the material itself was cDNA or gDNA.

Authors' data handling: Quantification of nucleated cells was approximated via reference gene primer amplification. Profiling relied on immunoSEQ multiplex PCR, and the TCRdb table lists in-frame clones only, not all of them. The D gene and trimming were derived from the DNA, and the V and J assignments and clone size from that table. The sample shows more than 95,000 clones, around 76% of them seen only once. Trimming took off 1 base at V and 6 bases at J, with 9 bases between the two ends. The CDR3 is made up of 14 amino acids. Germline assignment: CDR1 LGHDT and CDR2 YNNKEL (reference sequence). The chain combines TRBV3-1 (or the pseudogene TRBV3-2) with TRBJ2-2; no firm D call. The receptor was isolated from a woman aged 65 to 85 with acute or convalescent COVID-19. Sequencing used peripheral blood. For the CDR3, the DNA is TGTGCCAGCAGCCAAGGCCGACGGGCCGGGGAGCTGTTTTTT. Encoded protein: CASSQGRRAGELFF.